This TCR beta chain originates from a study of T-cell reconstitution after alpha-beta-depleted transplantation in children. The germline gives CDR1 DFQATT, CDR2 SNEGSKA (reference sequence). V lost 4 bases and J lost 7, with 28 bases in between. This CDR3 spans 18 amino acids. Preparation of the TCRbeta library was carried out with unique molecular identifiers. TCRdb redid the calling of the PCR reads with MiXCR, one entry per CDR3 protein. The sample gives some 220,000 distinct CDR3 sequences, 8.5% to 10% of which show up once; over 5% is in the top ten. The chain joins TRBV20-1 to TRBJ1-4; the D is unclear. The source was PBMCs from the stem cell graft donor, collected from the stem cell graft. The TCR originated in a human donor who donated a stem cell graft to a child with acute lymphoblastic leukemia. The CDR3 loop is CSAIPPGVGVSPVEKLFF. The CDR3 DNA follows: TGCAGTGCTATTCCCCCCGGTGTGGGTGTATCTCCAGTTGAAAAACTGTTTTTT.